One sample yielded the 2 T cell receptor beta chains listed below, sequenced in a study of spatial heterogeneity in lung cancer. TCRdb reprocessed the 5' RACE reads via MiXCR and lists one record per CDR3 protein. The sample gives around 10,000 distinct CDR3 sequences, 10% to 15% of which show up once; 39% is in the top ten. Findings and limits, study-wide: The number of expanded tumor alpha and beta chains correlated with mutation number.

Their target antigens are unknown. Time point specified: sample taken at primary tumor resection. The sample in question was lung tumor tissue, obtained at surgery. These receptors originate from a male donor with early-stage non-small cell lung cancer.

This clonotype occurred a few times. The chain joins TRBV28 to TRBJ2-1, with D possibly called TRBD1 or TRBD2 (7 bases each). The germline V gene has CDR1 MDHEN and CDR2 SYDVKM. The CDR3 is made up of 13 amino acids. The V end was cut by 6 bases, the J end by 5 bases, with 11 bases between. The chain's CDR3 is CASRTGRDNEQFF. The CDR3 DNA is TGTGCCAGCAGGACAGGGAGGGACAATGAGCAGTTCTTC.

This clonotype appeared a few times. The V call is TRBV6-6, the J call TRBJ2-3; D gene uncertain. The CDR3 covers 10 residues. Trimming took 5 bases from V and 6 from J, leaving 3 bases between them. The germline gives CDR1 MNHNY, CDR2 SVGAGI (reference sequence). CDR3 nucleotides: TGTGCCAGCAGTGGCGATACGCAGTATTTT. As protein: CASSGDTQYF.